The rows below give T cell receptor beta chains drawn from one sample of a study of T cells in Graves' hyperthyroidism and ophthalmopathy. Via MiXCR, TCRdb re-called the multiplex PCR reads, giving one row per CDR3 protein. The repertoire holds approximately 620,000 distinct CDR3 sequences, with roughly 16% as singletons. Source material: blood. The receptors were sampled from a woman between 40 and 50 years old with Graves' ophthalmopathy. Both conserved end residues are trimmed from each CDR3.

j_gene,v_gene,CDR3aa
TRBJ2-5,TRBV5-1,ASSLSLYPSQETQY
TRBJ2-2,TRBV11-2,ASSFIGGPGELF
TRBJ1-2,TRBV5-1,ASSGGGVYGYT
TRBJ1-3,TRBV29-1,SVALLSSGNTIY
TRBJ2-5,TRBV20-1,SARDPRGQGTGETQY
TRBJ2-2,TRBV6-1,ASSPLGTGNTGELF
TRBJ1-1,TRBV24-1,ATSDSGGSSEAF
TRBJ2-7,TRBV7-8,ASSLGTAPVYEQY
TRBJ1-5,TRBV7-9,ASSSTGPQPQH
TRBJ1-6,TRBV10-2,ASSDPSRQGKGSPLH
TRBJ2-2,TRBV20-1,SAGDTSGTNTGELF
TRBJ2-2,TRBV4-1,ASSQVRGVTPGELF
TRBJ2-7,TRBV7-2,ASSPGVAGGDSYEQY
TRBJ1-2,TRBV28,ASSRANYGYT
TRBJ1-1,TRBV28,ASSLLSRGKNTEAF
TRBJ2-1,TRBV4-1,ASSQGETSGSYNEQF
TRBJ1-5,TRBV7-2,ASSFGQGSGQPQH